The table lists the clone carrying this TCR beta chain with a count of one. cDNA came from approximately 0.5 to 1 ug RNA primed by random hexamers. TCRdb re-called the immunoSEQ multiplex PCR reads with MiXCR, one entry per CDR3 protein. The table includes about 90,000 distinct CDR3 sequences, just under 95% detected once. This entry is derived from a study of CD8 T cells in Susac syndrome. This TCR came from a human donor in good health. The sequencing input was CD8+ T cells from PBMCs.

CDR3 sequence reads: CATLRGTEAFF. The CDR3 nucleotides read TGTGCCACACTGAGGGGCACTGAAGCTTTCTTT. This chain joins TRBV7-9 and TRBJ1-1; perhaps TRBD1 as D (5 bases). This CDR3 comprises 11 residues. V lost 10 bases, J lost 4 bases, and 10 bases lay in between. CDR1 is SEHNR, CDR2 FQNEAQ, per germline (reference sequence).